The rows below give T cell receptor beta chains drawn from one sample of a study of T cells in Graves' hyperthyroidism and ophthalmopathy. Via MiXCR, TCRdb re-called the multiplex PCR reads, giving one row per CDR3 protein. Found here are roughly 400,000 distinct CDR3 sequences, over 13% of them singletons; the top ten hold 25% to 30%. Sequenced material: blood. The receptors were gathered from a man aged 45-60 years with Graves' ophthalmopathy. Both conserved end residues are part of each CDR3. D genes are given only for firm matches. Rows give clone size only sometimes, using once, few, many, or a class for an expanded clone.

TRBJ2-3 | once | . | TRBV18 | CASSPDKRDTQYF | TGTGCCAGCTCACCGGACAAACGAGATACGCAGTATTTT
TRBJ2-4 | many | TRBD2 | TRBV2 | CASRTSGKSRNIQYF | TGTGCCAGCCGTACTAGCGGGAAGTCTAGAAACATTCAGTACTTC
TRBJ2-2 | . | . | TRBV28 | CASSLSLGELFF | TGTGCCAGCAGCCTATCCCTCGGGGAGCTGTTTTTT
TRBJ1-2 | few | . | TRBV2 | CASTLLSGRFDKGHTF | TGTGCCAGCACTTTACTCTCAGGGCGGTTTGATAAGGGCCACACCTTC
TRBJ1-6 | many | . | TRBV11-2 | CASSLDPGINSPLHF | TGTGCCAGCAGCTTAGATCCGGGGATAAATTCACCCCTCCACTTT
TRBJ1-2 | . | TRBD1 | TRBV27 | CASSLTRGLSGYTF | TGTGCCAGCAGTTTAACCAGGGGGCTTTCTGGCTACACCTTC
TRBJ2-1 | many | . | TRBV5-1 | CASSLVEGDNEQFF | TGCGCCAGCAGCTTGGTCGAGGGAGACAATGAGCAGTTCTTC
TRBJ2-1 | once | . | TRBV13 | CASSPQGRLEVYEQFF | TGTGCCAGCAGCCCGCAGGGGCGGCTAGAGGTCTACGAGCAGTTCTTC
TRBJ2-7 | few | TRBD1 | TRBV5-1 | CASSLESDRGAEQYF | TGCGCCAGCAGCTTGGAGAGCGACAGGGGAGCCGAGCAGTACTTC
TRBJ1-3 | . | . | TRBV6-1 | CASSPTSTGNTIYF | TGTGCCAGCAGTCCTACATCGACCGGAAACACCATATATTTT
TRBJ2-3 | many | . | TRBV3-1 | CASSQDSGKGDTQYF | TGTGCCAGCAGCCAAGATTCCGGGAAGGGGGATACGCAGTATTTT
TRBJ2-5 | few | . | TRBV28 | CASSSGAEETQYF | TGTGCCAGCAGCAGCGGTGCCGAGGAGACCCAGTACTTC
TRBJ2-7 | few | TRBD1 | TRBV3-1 | CASSQQTGAHEQYF | TGTGCCAGCAGCCAACAGACAGGGGCTCACGAGCAGTACTTC
TRBJ1-1 | many | TRBD1 | TRBV12-3/TRBV12-4 | CASSPGQGAYGPEAFF | TGTGCCAGCAGTCCAGGACAGGGGGCGTATGGCCCTGAAGCTTTCTTT
TRBJ2-5 | few | . | TRBV25-1 | CATNQETQYF | TGTGCCACCAATCAAGAGACCCAGTACTTC
TRBJ2-1 | few | TRBD2 | TRBV5-1 | CASSLVGLAGTNEQFF | TGCGCCAGCAGCTTGGTAGGACTAGCGGGAACGAATGAGCAGTTCTTC
TRBJ2-3 | many | . | TRBV28 | CASSPPAGVFADTQYF | TGTGCCAGCAGCCCCCCTGCAGGGGTTTTTGCAGATACGCAGTATTTT
TRBJ2-1 | many | TRBD2 | TRBV2 | CASQRESVFF | TGTGCCAGCCAGCGGGAGAGTGTGTTCTTC
TRBJ1-1 | few | . | TRBV19 | CASSRADSHTEAFF | TGTGCCAGTAGTAGGGCGGACAGTCACACTGAAGCTTTCTTT
TRBJ2-1 | . | TRBD1 | TRBV12-3/TRBV12-4 | CASSLLTGGQEDEQFF | TGTGCCAGCAGTCTCCTGACAGGGGGCCAGGAGGATGAGCAGTTCTTC
TRBJ2-7 | many | TRBD2 | TRBV24-1 | CATSDGGGYEQYF | TGTGCCACCTCAGATGGGGGGGGATACGAGCAGTACTTC
TRBJ1-2 | few | . | TRBV12-3/TRBV12-4 | CASSLQGTNYGYTF | TGTGCCAGCAGTTTACAGGGTACTAACTATGGCTACACCTTC
TRBJ2-7 | many | . | TRBV2 | CASSVNYEQYF | TGTGCCAGCAGTGTAAATTACGAGCAGTACTTC
TRBJ2-5 | many | . | TRBV15 | CATSSHGDSQETQYF | TGTGCCACCAGCTCCCACGGAGACAGTCAAGAGACCCAGTACTTC
TRBJ1-2 | many | . | TRBV20-1 | CSARTAGHRGYTF | TGCAGTGCCCGGACTGCGGGGCACCGTGGCTACACCTTC
TRBJ2-1 | few | . | TRBV10-2 | CASSYQRAANSYNEQFF | TGCGCCAGCAGCTATCAGCGAGCGGCCAACTCCTACAATGAGCAGTTCTTC
TRBJ2-4 | . | TRBD2 | TRBV28 | CASRSAPQREGKNIQYF | TGTGCCAGCAGATCCGCCCCTCAGCGGGAGGGGAAAAACATTCAGTACTTC
TRBJ2-1 | many | . | TRBV5-1 | CASSLVSPDYNEQFF | TGCGCCAGCAGCTTGGTCTCCCCGGATTACAATGAGCAGTTCTTC
TRBJ2-5 | . | . | TRBV7-9 | CASTLSPGPPLETQYF | TGTGCCAGCACTTTATCCCCGGGACCCCCCCTGGAGACCCAGTACTTC
TRBJ1-5 | . | . | TRBV6-1 | CASSSVYARAGQPQHF | TGTGCCAGCAGTTCGGTCTACGCTAGGGCAGGGCAGCCCCAGCATTTT
TRBJ2-5 | few | TRBD2 | TRBV27 | CASSPLTSVHQETQYF | TGTGCCAGCAGTCCTCTGACTAGCGTGCACCAAGAGACCCAGTACTTC
TRBJ2-7 | few | . | TRBV20-1 | CSARSTAVSYEQYF | TGCAGTGCTAGATCGACAGCCGTATCCTACGAGCAGTACTTC
TRBJ2-2 | many | TRBD2 | TRBV3-1 | CASSQDLLPSGSDANTGELFF | TGTGCCAGCAGCCAAGATCTTCTTCCTAGCGGGAGCGACGCGAACACCGGGGAGCTGTTTTTT
TRBJ1-6 | few | TRBD1 | TRBV5-1 | CASSEQGFSYNSPLHF | TGCGCCAGCAGCGAACAGGGGTTCTCCTATAATTCACCCCTCCACTTT
TRBJ1-2 | . | . | TRBV19 | CASTGLRSVVGYTF | TGTGCCAGTACAGGACTCCGGTCTGTTGTTGGCTACACCTTC
TRBJ1-1 | . | . | TRBV7-9 | CASSFSPEAFF | TGTGCCAGCAGCTTCTCACCTGAAGCTTTCTTT
TRBJ2-4 | few | . | TRBV5-1 | CASRTTEEKNIQYF | TGCGCCAGCAGAACGACAGAAGAAAAAAACATTCAGTACTTC
TRBJ1-5 | once | . | TRBV12-3/TRBV12-4 | CASSPESQPQHF | TGTGCCAGCAGTCCCGAGAGTCAGCCCCAGCATTTT
TRBJ2-7 | many | TRBD2 | TRBV5-1 | CASSPRRGLAGNYEQYF | TGCGCCAGCAGCCCGAGGAGGGGGCTAGCGGGAAATTACGAGCAGTACTTC
TRBJ1-1 | many | . | TRBV4-1 | CASSQVGRTRMSDTEAFF | TGCGCCAGCAGCCAGGTCGGAAGGACGCGTATGAGTGATACTGAAGCTTTCTTT
TRBJ1-1 | many | . | TRBV2 | CASTSVNTEAFF | TGTGCCAGCACCTCAGTTAACACTGAAGCTTTCTTT
TRBJ2-2 | few | TRBD2 | TRBV6-1 | CASIGGGRTGELFF | TGTGCCAGCATCGGCGGGGGGCGGACCGGGGAGCTGTTTTTT
TRBJ2-7 | many | . | TRBV9 | CASSVAPGRSYEQYF | TGTGCCAGCAGCGTAGCACCAGGGCGCTCCTACGAGCAGTACTTC
TRBJ1-2 | many | . | TRBV30 | CATKVGGYTF | TGTGCCACAAAGGTTGGTGGCTACACCTTC
TRBJ1-1 | many | TRBD1 | TRBV19 | CASRNRGRATEAFF | TGTGCCAGTAGAAACAGGGGGCGGGCCACTGAAGCTTTCTTT
TRBJ2-7 | many | . | TRBV20-1 | CSATFGAQYF | TGCAGTGCAACTTTCGGGGCGCAGTACTTC
TRBJ2-7 | many | . | TRBV18 | CASSTNKASGEQYF | TGTGCCAGCTCAACGAACAAGGCCAGTGGCGAGCAGTACTTC
TRBJ2-5 | many | TRBD2 | TRBV3-1 | CASSQEAAGKTQYF | TGTGCCAGCAGCCAAGAAGCAGCGGGGAAGACCCAGTACTTC
TRBJ1-6 | . | . | TRBV30 | CAWRIQGDNSPLHF | TGTGCCTGGAGGATACAGGGTGATAATTCACCCCTCCACTTT